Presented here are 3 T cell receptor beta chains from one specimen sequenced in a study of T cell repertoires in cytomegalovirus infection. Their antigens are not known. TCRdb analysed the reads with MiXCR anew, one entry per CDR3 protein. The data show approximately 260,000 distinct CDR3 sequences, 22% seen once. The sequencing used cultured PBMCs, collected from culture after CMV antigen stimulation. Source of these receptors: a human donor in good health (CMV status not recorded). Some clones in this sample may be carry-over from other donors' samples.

CDR3 sequence (DNA): TGTGCCAGCAGTTACCCCGGAGCAGGGGTCTTCGAAGCTTTCTTT. The encoded protein is CASSYPGAGVFEAFF. The chain has TRBV6-2 or TRBV6-3 and TRBJ1-1, with D tentatively TRBD1 (6 bases). CDR3 length: 15 amino acids. Trimming shortened V by 2 bases and J by 8 bases, and 18 bases separated the two germline ends. Per germline, CDR1 MNHEY and CDR2 SVGEGT.

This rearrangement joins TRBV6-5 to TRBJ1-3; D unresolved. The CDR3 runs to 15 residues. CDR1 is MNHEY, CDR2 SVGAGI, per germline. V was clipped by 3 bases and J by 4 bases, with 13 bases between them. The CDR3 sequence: CASSYKSGSGNTIYF. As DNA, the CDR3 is TGTGCCAGCAGTTATAAGTCCGGGTCCGGAAACACCATATATTTT.

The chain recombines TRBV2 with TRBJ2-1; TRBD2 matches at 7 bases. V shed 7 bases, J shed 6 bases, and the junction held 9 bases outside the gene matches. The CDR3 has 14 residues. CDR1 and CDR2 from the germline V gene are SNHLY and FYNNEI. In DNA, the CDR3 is TGTGCCAGCACCCCCGGGGGGTGGGGCAATGAGCAGTTCTTC. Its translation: CASTPGGWGNEQFF.